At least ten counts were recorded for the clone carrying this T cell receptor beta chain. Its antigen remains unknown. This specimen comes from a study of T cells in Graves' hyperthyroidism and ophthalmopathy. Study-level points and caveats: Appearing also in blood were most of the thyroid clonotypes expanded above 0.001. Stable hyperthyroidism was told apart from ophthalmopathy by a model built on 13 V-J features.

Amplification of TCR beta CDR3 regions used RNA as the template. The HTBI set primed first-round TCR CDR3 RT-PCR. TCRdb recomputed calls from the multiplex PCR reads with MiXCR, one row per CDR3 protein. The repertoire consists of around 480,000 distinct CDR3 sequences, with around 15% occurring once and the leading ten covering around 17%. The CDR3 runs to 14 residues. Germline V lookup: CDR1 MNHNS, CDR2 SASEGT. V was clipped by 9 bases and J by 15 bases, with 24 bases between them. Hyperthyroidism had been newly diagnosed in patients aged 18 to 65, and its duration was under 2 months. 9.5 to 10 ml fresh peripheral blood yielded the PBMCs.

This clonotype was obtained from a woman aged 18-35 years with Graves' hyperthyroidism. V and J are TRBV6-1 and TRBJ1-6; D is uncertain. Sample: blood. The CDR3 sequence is CASSRADENYGLHF. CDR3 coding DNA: TGTGCCAGTTCTCGGGCGGACGAGAATTATGGCCTCCACTTT.